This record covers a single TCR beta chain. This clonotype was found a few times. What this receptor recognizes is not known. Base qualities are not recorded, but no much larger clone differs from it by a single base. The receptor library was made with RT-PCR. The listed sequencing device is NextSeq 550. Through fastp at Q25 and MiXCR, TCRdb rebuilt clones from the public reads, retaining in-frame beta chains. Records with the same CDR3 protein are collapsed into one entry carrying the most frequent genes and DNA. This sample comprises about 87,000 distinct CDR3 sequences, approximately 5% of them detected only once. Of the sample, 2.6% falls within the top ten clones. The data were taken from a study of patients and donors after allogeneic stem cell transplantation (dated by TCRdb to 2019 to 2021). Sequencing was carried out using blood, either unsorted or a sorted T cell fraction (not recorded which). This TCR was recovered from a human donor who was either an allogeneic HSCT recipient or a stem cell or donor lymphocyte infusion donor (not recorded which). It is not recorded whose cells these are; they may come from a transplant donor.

The bases read TGCAGTGGACAGACAGATTATGGCTACACCTTC. Translated, it reads CSGQTDYGYTF. The receptor chain draws on TRBV20-1 and TRBJ1-2; the D gene is perhaps TRBD1, from 5 matching bases. V was cut back by 7 bases and J by 5 bases, leaving a gap of 11 bases between them. Inclusive of the bounding cysteine and phenylalanine, the CDR3 is 11 residues long. Just the 33-base CDR3 DNA is kept, in frame starting at base 1. From a lookup of the germline V gene (reference sequence), CDR1 and CDR2 are DFQATT and SNEGSKA.